A selection of T cell receptor beta chains follows, all from one sample in a study of cytomegalovirus exposure and HLA in healthy donors. Measured with immunoSEQ multiplex PCR; TCRdb has only the in-frame clones, and not every one. Of about 240,000 clones listed, around 87% are singletons. What was sequenced was PBMCs. These receptors originate from a man aged 18 to 29 in good health and CMV-seronegative. The CDR3 runs from the conserved cysteine through the conserved F or W. The order of the fields is J gene, V gene, D gene, clone size, CDR3 DNA, CDR3 protein. The D gene is left open where the match is weak. The size entry is marked missing in some rows and otherwise reads once, few, many or a size class.

TRBJ1-3 | TRBV5-6 | . | . | TGTGCCAGCAGCTTGTTTGTGACAGAAACCATATATTTT | CASSLFVTETIYF
TRBJ2-5 | TRBV4-3 | . | . | TGCGCCAGCAGCCAAGATCTGTCCGGGGGGCCGGTAGAGACCCAGTACTTC | CASSQDLSGGPVETQYF
TRBJ1-5 | TRBV6-5 | . | . | TGTGCCAGCAGTGACAGTAATCAGCCCCAGCATTTT | CASSDSNQPQHF
TRBJ1-2 | TRBV5-6 | TRBD1 | . | TGTGCCAGCAGACGGACGACAGGGCCGATTGGCTACACCTTC | CASRRTTGPIGYTF
TRBJ2-1 | TRBV7-3 | . | many | TGTGCCAGCAGCTTAACAGAGGGAGTACAGTTCTTC | CASSLTEGVQFF
TRBJ1-4 | TRBV7-9 | . | . | TGTGCCAGCAGCCCTCCGGGGGTCGAAAAACTGTTTTTT | CASSPPGVEKLFF
TRBJ1-5 | TRBV5-1 | TRBD1 | once | TGCGCCAGCAGCTTGTATGGGGACAGATATAGCAATCAGCCCCAGCATTTT | CASSLYGDRYSNQPQHF
TRBJ2-1 | TRBV27 | . | . | TGTGCCAGCAGTTTGAGACAGCCCTACAATGAGCAGTTCTTC | CASSLRQPYNEQFF
TRBJ1-4 | TRBV4-3 | . | . | TGCGCCAGCAGCCAGGCGACAGGTCCTGAAAAACTGTTTTTT | CASSQATGPEKLFF
TRBJ1-5 | TRBV28 | TRBD1 | . | TGTGCCAGCAGTCGCCTGACAGGGCCCAATCAGCCCCAGCATTTT | CASSRLTGPNQPQHF
TRBJ1-5 | TRBV28 | . | . | TGTGCCAGCAGTTCTAGGCAGGGGTGGGATCAGCCCCAGCATTTT | CASSSRQGWDQPQHF
TRBJ1-2 | TRBV28 | . | once | TGTGCCAGCAGTTTGACAGGATATGGCTACACCTTC | CASSLTGYGYTF
TRBJ1-4 | TRBV7-2 | . | . | TGTGCCAGCAGCTTGGGGGGTTATGAAAAACTGTTTTTT | CASSLGGYEKLFF
TRBJ1-1 | TRBV10-3 | . | few | TGTGCCATCGGACAGACCATGAACACTGAAGCTTTCTTT | CAIGQTMNTEAFF
TRBJ1-1 | TRBV5-4 | . | . | TGTGCCAGCAGCCCCCTGACAGGACAGAACACTGAAGCTTTCTTT | CASSPLTGQNTEAFF
TRBJ1-5 | TRBV28 | . | . | TGTGCCAGCAGTTTATCGGAGGGGAGTCAGCCCCAGCATTTT | CASSLSEGSQPQHF
TRBJ2-6 | TRBV27 | TRBD1 | . | TGTGCCAGCAGGCTTGGGACAGCTGGGGCCAACGTCCTGACTTTC | CASRLGTAGANVLTF
TRBJ2-7 | TRBV7-9 | . | . | TGTGCCAGCAGCTTAGTAGGGGACACCGCTCTTTCCTACGAGCAGTACTTC | CASSLVGDTALSYEQYF
TRBJ1-5 | TRBV10-3 | . | . | TGTGCCATCAGTGGGGGCCCCTCGGGCAATCAGCCCCAGCATTTT | CAISGGPSGNQPQHF
TRBJ1-2 | TRBV10-1 | . | . | TGCGCCAGCAGTGAGAACCTTTCGGATGGCTACACCTTC | CASSENLSDGYTF
TRBJ2-1 | TRBV27 | . | . | TGTGCCAGCAGTTTAGATCAGGGGGGTTATTATGAGCAGTTCTTC | CASSLDQGGYYEQFF
TRBJ2-2 | TRBV6-1 | . | . | TGTGCCAGCAGTGAAGCGCGAAGCTACGGGGAGCTGTTTTTT | CASSEARSYGELFF
TRBJ1-4 | TRBV4-3 | . | few | TGCGCCAGCAGCCAAGATACAGAATCAGGAAGGTTTTTT | CASSQDTESGRFF
TRBJ2-3 | TRBV18 | TRBD2 | . | TGTGCCAGCTCACCCGGGACTAGCGGGGGCAGCACAGATACGCAGTATTTT | CASSPGTSGGSTDTQYF
TRBJ1-1 | TRBV29-1 | . | . | TGCAGCGTTGCGGGAGGAGATAACACTGAAGCTTTCTTT | CSVAGGDNTEAFF